The sequence of this T cell receptor beta chain was determined in a study of T cells after yellow fever vaccination (dated by TCRdb to the late 2010s). For the study in its entirety: The SMART-Seq v4 Ultra Low Input RNA kit was used to prepare libraries from fractions with low cell numbers. Bulk TCR alpha and beta repertoires were sequenced longitudinally to track T-cell clones before and after primary and booster YFV17D yellow fever vaccination. Blood was collected at multiple timepoints before and after primary and secondary immunization, and bulk PBMC replicates and cell subsets were isolated. Two healthy male donors made up the cohort, one aged 18 to 30 years and the other aged 30 to 39 years.

TCR cDNA was made using 5'RACE template switching, a step that added a universal primer site and unique molecular identifiers. cDNA synthesis was primed from both the TCR alpha and TCR beta constant segments. Libraries were amplified in two PCR steps, with sample barcodes and sequencing adapters added in the second step. Sequencing of libraries was performed on Illumina HiSeq 2500 (2x100 bp) or NovaSeq (2x150 bp). As for how the authors treated the data: Reads were demultiplexed and collapsed into UMI consensus sequences with MIGEC, and V(D)J alignment was performed with MiXCR. Vaccine-responding clonotypes were defined with edgeR using replicate PBMC samples, requiring FDR below 0.01 and a log2 fold change above 5 up to day 15. Bulk clonotypes were assigned CD4 or CD8 identity according to which sequenced CD4 or CD8 repertoire held them at higher abundance. TCRdb reanalyzed the raw reads on its own, using fastp at Q25 for trimming and MiXCR for clone calling, and kept in-frame beta chains. Merged by CDR3 protein, the rows form single entries marked with the most common genes and DNA. The V and J calls here are based on TCRdb, not the publication. The sample table shows about 120,000 distinct CDR3 sequences, and roughly 8.9% are seen once. Of the sample, about 25% falls within the top ten clones.

The trim is 8 bases for V and 9 bases for J, with a gap of 16 bases between the germline ends. The CDR3 has 12 amino acids, counting the end cysteine and phenylalanine. The entry retains the CDR3 DNA only, 36 bases that are in frame from base 1. CDR1 and CDR2 (LNHNV, YYDKDF) derive from the germline V gene (reference sequence). Broad study findings and their caveats: The study included only a couple of donors, which limits how far the findings can be generalized. After the booster, most clones that had expanded after primary vaccination were detected again (around 97% of CD4 and roughly nine tenths of CD8), suggesting broad maintenance of memory. A small fraction of clonotypes appeared in both the CD4 and CD8 compartments, likely as a result of convergent recombination. Compared with the primary T-cell response, the secondary T-cell response was weaker but faster, peaking on day 5 rather than day 15. FACS-sorted repertoires could contain abundant contaminating clonotypes from the bulk population, so computational filtering was required.

Sample treatment or condition, as interpreted from the label and publication: live attenuated yellow fever vaccine strain. A standard Ficoll-Paque protocol was used to isolate PBMCs from peripheral blood. CD4 and CD8 T-cell fractions were isolated with Dynabeads CD4 and CD8 positive selection kits. RNA was extracted with TriZol from bulk PBMCs, CD4 and CD8 fractions, and dextramer-positive and dextramer-negative fractions. This clonotype showed up just a few times. Its antigen is not yet known. No much larger clone is present one base from it, and per-base qualities are unavailable. The starting material was CD8+ T cells sorted from PBMCs, obtained 45 days after the yellow fever booster vaccination. The origin of this receptor is a man under 40 who received the YFV17D yellow fever vaccine. Recombination linked TRBV15 to TRBJ2-5; the D region may be TRBD1 or TRBD2, each matching 5 bases equally. The CDR3: CATGAAMEAQYF. The DNA is TGTGCCACCGGGGCGGCCATGGAGGCCCAGTACTTC.